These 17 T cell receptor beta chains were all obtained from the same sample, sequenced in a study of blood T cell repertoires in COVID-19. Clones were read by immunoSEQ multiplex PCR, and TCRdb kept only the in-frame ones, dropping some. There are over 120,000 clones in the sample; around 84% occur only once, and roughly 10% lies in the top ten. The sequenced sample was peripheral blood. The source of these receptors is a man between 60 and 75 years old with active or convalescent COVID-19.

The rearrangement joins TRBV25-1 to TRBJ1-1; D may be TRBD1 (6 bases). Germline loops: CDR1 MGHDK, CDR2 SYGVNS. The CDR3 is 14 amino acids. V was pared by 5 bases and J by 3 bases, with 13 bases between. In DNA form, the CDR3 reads TGTGCCAGCAGTAAAAGGGGGTATGACACTGAAGCTTTCTTT. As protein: CASSKRGYDTEAFF. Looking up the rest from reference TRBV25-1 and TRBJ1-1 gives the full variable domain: EADIYQTPRYLVIGTGKKITLECSQTMGHDKMYWYQQDPGMELHLIHYSYGVNSTEKGDLSSESTVSRIRTEHFPLTLESARPSHTSQYLCASSKRGYDTEAFFGQGTRLTVV.

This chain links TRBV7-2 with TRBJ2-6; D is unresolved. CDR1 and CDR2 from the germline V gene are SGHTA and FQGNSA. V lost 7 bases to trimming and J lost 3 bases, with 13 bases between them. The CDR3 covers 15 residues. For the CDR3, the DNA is TGTGCCAGCACCTATCCGGGTGTTGGGGCCAACGTCCTGACTTTC. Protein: CASTYPGVGANVLTF.

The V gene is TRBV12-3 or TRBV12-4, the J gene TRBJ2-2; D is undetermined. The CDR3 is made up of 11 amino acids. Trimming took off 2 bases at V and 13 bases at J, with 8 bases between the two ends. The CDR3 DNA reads TGTGCCAGCAGTTTACTTCCGTCGCTGTTTTTT. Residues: CASSLLPSLFF.

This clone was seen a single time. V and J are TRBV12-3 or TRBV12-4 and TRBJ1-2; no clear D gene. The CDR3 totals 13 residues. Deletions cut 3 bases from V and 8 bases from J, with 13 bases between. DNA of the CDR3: TGTGCCAGCAGTTTCATGGGTCGGGGAGGCTACACCTTC. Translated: CASSFMGRGGYTF.

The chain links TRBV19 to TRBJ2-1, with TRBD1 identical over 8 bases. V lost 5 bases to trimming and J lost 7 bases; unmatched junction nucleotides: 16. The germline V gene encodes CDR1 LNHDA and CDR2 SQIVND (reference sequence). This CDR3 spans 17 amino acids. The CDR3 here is CASSQYIETGAGNEQFF. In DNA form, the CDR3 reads TGTGCCAGTAGTCAGTACATAGAGACAGGGGCCGGGAATGAGCAGTTCTTC.

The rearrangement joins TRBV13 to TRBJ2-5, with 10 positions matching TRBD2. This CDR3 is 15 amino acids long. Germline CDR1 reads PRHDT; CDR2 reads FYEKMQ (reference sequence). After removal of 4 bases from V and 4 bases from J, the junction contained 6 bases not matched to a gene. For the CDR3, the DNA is TGTGCCAGCAGCTACCAGCGGGGGGGCACAGAGACCCAGTACTTC. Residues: CASSYQRGGTETQYF.

The CDR3, as DNA: TGTGCCAGCAGCGATGGGACAGTTGGGAACACTGAAGCTTTCTTT. Translating gives CASSDGTVGNTEAFF. This chain uses TRBV9 with TRBJ1-1, with TRBD1 matching 7 bases. The CDR3 sequence is 15 residues long. CDR1 is SGDLS, CDR2 YYNGEE, per germline. V dropped 3 bases and J dropped 1; count of bases not matched to a gene: 6.

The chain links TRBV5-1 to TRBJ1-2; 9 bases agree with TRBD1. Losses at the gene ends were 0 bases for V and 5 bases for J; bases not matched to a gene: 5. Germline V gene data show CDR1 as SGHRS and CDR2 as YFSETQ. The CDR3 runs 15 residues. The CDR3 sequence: CASSLGQGELYGYTF. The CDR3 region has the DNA TGCGCCAGCAGCTTGGGACAGGGGGAACTATATGGCTACACCTTC.

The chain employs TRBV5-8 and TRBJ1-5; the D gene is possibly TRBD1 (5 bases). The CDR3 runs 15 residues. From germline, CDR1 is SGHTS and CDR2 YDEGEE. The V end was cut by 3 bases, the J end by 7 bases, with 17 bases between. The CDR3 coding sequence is TGTGCCAGCAGCTATTCGGGGACTTACGGCCAGCCCCAGCATTTT. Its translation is CASSYSGTYGQPQHF.

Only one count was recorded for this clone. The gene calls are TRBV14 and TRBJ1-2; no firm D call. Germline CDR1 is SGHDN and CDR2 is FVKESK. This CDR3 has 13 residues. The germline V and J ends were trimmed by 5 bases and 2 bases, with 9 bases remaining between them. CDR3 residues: CASSREENYGYTF. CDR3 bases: TGTGCCAGCAGCAGGGAGGAAAACTATGGCTACACCTTC.

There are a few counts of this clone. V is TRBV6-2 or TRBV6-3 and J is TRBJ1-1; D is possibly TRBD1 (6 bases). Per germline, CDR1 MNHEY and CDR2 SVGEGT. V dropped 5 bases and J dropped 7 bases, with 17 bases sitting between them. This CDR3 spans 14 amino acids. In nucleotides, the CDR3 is TGTGCCAGCAGTACCCGGGACACCGGTTATGAAGCTTTCTTT. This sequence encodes CASSTRDTGYEAFF.

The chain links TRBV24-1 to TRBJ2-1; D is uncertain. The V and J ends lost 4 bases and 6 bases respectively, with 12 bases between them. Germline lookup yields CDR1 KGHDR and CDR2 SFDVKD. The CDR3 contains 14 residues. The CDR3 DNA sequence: TGTGCCACCAGTGACCGATTCACGGTCAATGAGCAGTTCTTC. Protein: CATSDRFTVNEQFF.

The CDR3 DNA reads TGCGCCAGCAGCCAAGAGGGAGGGGGATATCAGCCCCAGCATTTT. This codes for CASSQEGGGYQPQHF. The gene calls are TRBV4-1 and TRBJ1-5; D is perhaps TRBD1 (6 bases). Germline V gene lookup returns CDR1 MGHRA and CDR2 YSYEKL. Trimming pared 0 bases from V and 5 bases from J, leaving 11 bases between. The CDR3 length is 15 residues.

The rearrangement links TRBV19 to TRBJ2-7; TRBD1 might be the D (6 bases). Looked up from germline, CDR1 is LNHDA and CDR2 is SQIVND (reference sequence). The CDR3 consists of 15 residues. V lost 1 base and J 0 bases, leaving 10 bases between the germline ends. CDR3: CASSIAGANSYEQYF. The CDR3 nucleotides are TGTGCCAGTAGTATAGCAGGGGCTAACTCCTACGAGCAGTACTTC.

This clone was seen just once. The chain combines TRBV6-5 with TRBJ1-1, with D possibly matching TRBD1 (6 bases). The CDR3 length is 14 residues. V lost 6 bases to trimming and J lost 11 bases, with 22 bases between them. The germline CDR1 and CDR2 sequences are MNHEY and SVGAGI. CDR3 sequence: CASRSHTVGAAAFF. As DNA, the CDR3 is TGTGCCAGCAGAAGTCATACGGTGGGGGCGGCGGCTTTCTTT.

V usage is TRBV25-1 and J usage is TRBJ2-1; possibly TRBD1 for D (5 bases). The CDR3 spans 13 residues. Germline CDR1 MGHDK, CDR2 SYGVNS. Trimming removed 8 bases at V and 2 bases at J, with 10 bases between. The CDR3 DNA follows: TGTGCCAGCTCCCAAGGGGCCTACAATGAGCAGTTCTTC. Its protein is CASSQGAYNEQFF.

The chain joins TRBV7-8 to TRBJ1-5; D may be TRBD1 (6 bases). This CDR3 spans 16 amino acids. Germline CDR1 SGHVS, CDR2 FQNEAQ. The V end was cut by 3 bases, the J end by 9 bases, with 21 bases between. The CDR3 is CASSFRTGPPDRPQHF. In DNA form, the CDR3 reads TGTGCCAGCAGCTTCCGAACAGGGCCGCCCGACAGGCCCCAGCATTTT.